Reported below is one TCR beta chain. Its antigen is undetermined. This sample stems from a study of shared clonotypes between healthy human individuals. Whole-study context: CD4 naive cells filled three plates per donor, CD4 memory three, CD8 naive two and CD8 memory one.

Per the germline V gene, CDR1 is MDHEN and CDR2 is SYDVKM. V gave up 0 bases and J gave up 10 bases, with 12 bases separating them. The CDR3 runs to 13 residues. This table comes from immunoSEQ multiplex PCR, and its TCRdb copy is limited to in-frame clones, with some not included. Among nearly 600,000 clones, around 95% were seen once, and the ten largest hold 0.11%. Positively selected for CCR7, the CD45RO-negative cells used as naive CD8 cells excluded terminally differentiated effector memory CD45RA+ cells. Study results and caveats: Larger richness was generally estimated for naive than memory subsets.

The sample was naive CD8+ T cells sorted from blood. This TCR was recovered from a woman in her 30s in good health. The rearrangement uses TRBV28 and TRBJ1-1; the D is unclear. CDR3 DNA: TGTGCCAGCAGTTTATGCAAGGCCTGTAGAGCTTTCTTT. It encodes CASSLCKACRAFF.